The next 20 T cell receptor beta chains were all read from a single sample in a study of T cell responses to AZD1222 COVID-19 vaccine. TCRdb's copy holds only in-frame clones and misses some; the assay was immunoSEQ multiplex PCR. The sample comprises approximately 110,000 clones, approximately 86% of which are singletons, and approximately 5% rests with the top ten. Sequencing used peripheral blood, obtained on day 0 of AZD1222 vaccination. The receptors were gathered from an adult in good health.

This chain uses TRBV18 with TRBJ2-4; 10 nucleotides match TRBD1. The CDR3 contains 15 residues. Trimming cost V 2 bases and J 7 bases; bases outside gene matches: 5. CDR1 and CDR2 (germline): KGHSH, LQKENI. CDR3 region: CASSPAQDRGNIQYF. In DNA, the CDR3 is TGTGCCAGCTCACCAGCCCAGGACAGGGGGAACATTCAGTACTTC.

The CDR3 region has the DNA TGCGCCAGCAGCCAAGATTTACAGGGGAGAGCGAATGAAAAACTGTTTTTT. Protein: CASSQDLQGRANEKLFF. This chain connects TRBV4-1 to TRBJ1-4; 7 bases match TRBD1. This CDR3 spans 17 amino acids. Germline CDR1 is MGHRA and CDR2 is YSYEKL. With V trimmed by 0 bases and J by 5 bases, 9 bases remained unmatched.

For the CDR3, the DNA is TGTGCCAGTGCTCCTCGACTAGCGGGGGGCAATGAGCAGTTCTTC. It translates to CASAPRLAGGNEQFF. V is TRBV19 and J is TRBJ2-1; 13 nucleotides align to TRBD2. The J segment lost 6 bases and the V segment lost 8 bases, leaving 7 bases of the junction unmatched. CDR3 length: 15 residues. Germline CDR1 is LNHDA and CDR2 is SQIVND (reference sequence).

The rearrangement uses TRBV4-3 and TRBJ2-3, with 7 bases that match TRBD2. With V trimmed by 11 bases and J by 6 bases, 14 bases remained unmatched. This CDR3 is 14 amino acids long. Per germline, CDR1 LGHNA and CDR2 YSLEER. DNA for the CDR3: TGCGCCGGATTAGCCGGAGCGGGAACCGATACGCAGTATTTT. This sequence encodes CAGLAGAGTDTQYF.

The rearrangement links TRBV5-6 to TRBJ2-7; 10 positions agree with TRBD2. Trimming removed 6 bases from V and 3 bases from J; junction bases left unmatched: 12. This CDR3 has 16 amino acids. In germline, CDR1 is SGHDT, CDR2 YYEEEE. The CDR3 reads CASTVLGASGGYEQYF. In nucleotides, the CDR3 is TGTGCCAGCACCGTGCTCGGGGCTAGCGGGGGCTACGAGCAGTACTTC.

This rearrangement joins TRBV7-2 to TRBJ2-3, with 7 bases identical to TRBD2. Germline CDR1 reads SGHTA; CDR2 reads FQGNSA. V shed 5 bases, J shed 2 bases, and the junction held 10 bases outside the gene matches. The CDR3 is made up of 16 amino acids. The CDR3 bases are TGTGCCAGCAGCCCAAAATGGGGGGGGGTCACAGATACGCAGTATTTT. Residues: CASSPKWGGVTDTQYF. The full variable domain, completed using reference TRBV7-2 and TRBJ2-3, is GAGVSQSPSNKVTEKGKDVELRCDPISGHTALYWYRQSLGQGLEFLIYFQGNSAPDKSGLPSDRFSAERTGGSVSTLTIQRTQQEDSAVYLCASSPKWGGVTDTQYFGPGTRLTVL.

This clone was recorded once. V and J are TRBV7-9 and TRBJ1-4; 7 bases match TRBD1. The V gene's germline CDR1 is SEHNR and CDR2 FQNEAQ (reference sequence). This CDR3 is 14 amino acids long. Unmatched junction bases numbered 4, after V lost 4 bases and J lost 5 bases. Here the CDR3 reads CASSSDRPNEKLFF. CDR3 sequence (DNA): TGTGCCAGCAGCTCGGACAGGCCAAATGAAAAACTGTTTTTT.

This clone has a single count. This chain links TRBV30 with TRBJ1-1, with 7 bases fitting TRBD1. The CDR3 sequence is 15 residues long. The germline gives CDR1 GTSNPN, CDR2 SVGIG (reference sequence). The V gene end was trimmed by 1 base and the J gene end by 3 bases; junction bases not matched to a gene: 8. CDR3 in DNA: TGTGCCTGGAGTGGATCCCGGACAGGTTACACTGAAGCTTTCTTT. It codes for CAWSGSRTGYTEAFF.

This clone was seen once. Other nucleotide sequences from this sample produce the same CDR3. The V gene is TRBV13, the J gene TRBJ1-4; 7 bases line up with TRBD1. Looked up from germline, CDR1 is PRHDT and CDR2 is FYEKMQ (reference sequence). V trimming: 8 bases; J trimming: 4 bases; junction bases outside the gene matches: 4. This CDR3 contains 13 residues. The CDR3 spells CASRDSLNEKLFF. Here the CDR3 DNA reads TGTGCCAGCCGGGACAGCCTTAATGAAAAACTGTTTTTT.

V gene TRBV19 combines with J gene TRBJ2-5, with TRBD1 identical over 9 bases. V lost 9 bases, J lost 1 base, and 12 bases stayed unmatched. There are 16 residues in the CDR3. Germline V lookup: CDR1 LNHDA, CDR2 SQIVND (reference sequence). The CDR3 region is CASRPRGTGSQETQYF. The CDR3 coding sequence is TGTGCCAGCAGGCCACGAGGGACAGGGTCCCAAGAGACCCAGTACTTC.

The CDR3 DNA follows: TGCGCCAGCAGCTTGATGGGGGCAGATGGCTACACCTTC. This encodes CASSLMGADGYTF. The rearrangement joins TRBV5-1 to TRBJ1-2; TRBD1 is a possible D gene (6 bases). Germline assignment: CDR1 SGHRS and CDR2 YFSETQ. V dropped 1 base and J dropped 6 bases, with 10 bases sitting between them. The CDR3 has 13 amino acids.

This clone came up a few times. The V gene is TRBV9, the J gene TRBJ2-2; the D is unclear. V was clipped by 1 base and J by 0 bases, with 4 bases between them. CDR1 is SGDLS and CDR2 is YYNGEE in the germline V gene. This CDR3 is built from 14 residues. CDR3 residues: CASSVSPNTGELFF. The CDR3, as DNA: TGTGCCAGCAGCGTAAGCCCGAACACCGGGGAGCTGTTTTTT.

The chain carries TRBV7-9 and TRBJ1-2, with unresolved D. CDR1 SEHNR and CDR2 FQNEAQ come from the germline V gene (reference sequence). The V gene lost 0 bases and the J gene lost 4 bases, with 12 bases spanning the gap. The CDR3 spans 15 residues. The chain's CDR3 is CASSLAVPGLYGYTF. In DNA form, the CDR3 reads TGTGCCAGCAGCTTAGCGGTGCCAGGTCTCTATGGCTACACCTTC.

This chain uses TRBV9 with TRBJ2-3; 7 nucleotides line up with TRBD2. The CDR3 runs 16 residues. The J segment lost 0 bases and the V segment lost 4 bases, leaving 8 bases of the junction unmatched. The germline V gene encodes CDR1 SGDLS and CDR2 YYNGEE. The CDR3 DNA reads TGTGCCAGCAGCTATGGACGGGGGGTGAGCACAGATACGCAGTATTTT. This encodes CASSYGRGVSTDTQYF.

The chain combines TRBV7-2 with TRBJ1-1; D might be TRBD1 (6 bases). Germline V gene sequence: CDR1 SGHTA, CDR2 FQGNSA. Trimming cost V 4 bases and J 5 bases, with 17 bases left between them. This CDR3 has 15 amino acids. The CDR3 nucleotides read TGTGCCAGCAGCTCTTGGGGGGCAACGGGGACTGAAGCTTTCTTT. Translation gives CASSSWGATGTEAFF.

This rearrangement joins TRBV28 to TRBJ2-7; 9 bases map to TRBD1. Losses at the gene ends were 4 bases for V and 5 bases for J; bases not matched to a gene: 9. Germline V CDR1 and CDR2: MDHEN, SYDVKM. This CDR3 comprises 15 residues. CDR3 coding DNA: TGTGCCAGCAGTTACACCGGGACAGGGACCCACGAGCAGTACTTC. This encodes CASSYTGTGTHEQYF.

CDR3 protein: CATSRAGGSLTDTQYF. DNA for the CDR3: TGTGCCACCAGCAGAGCTGGCGGGAGTCTGACAGATACGCAGTATTTT. This chain links TRBV15 with TRBJ2-3; the match to TRBD2 covers 7 bases. The CDR3 consists of 16 residues. Trimming took 1 base from V and 3 from J; bases not matched to a gene: 7. Germline CDR1 LNHNV, CDR2 YYDKDF (reference sequence). Complete variable domain (other parts from reference TRBV15 and TRBJ2-3): DAMVIQNPRYQVTQFGKPVTLSCSQTLNHNVMYWYQQKSSQAPKLLFHYYDKDFNNEADTPDNFQSRRPNTSFCFLDIRSPGLGDTAMYLCATSRAGGSLTDTQYFGPGTRLTVL.

This clone was seen a single time. In the same sample, other DNA sequences code for this CDR3. V and J are TRBV29-1 and TRBJ2-2; 7 bases are a match to TRBD2. The CDR3 has 16 residues. CDR1 SQVTM and CDR2 ANQGSEA come from the germline V gene. After removal of 4 bases from V and 2 bases from J, the junction contained 10 bases not matched to a gene. This CDR3 is CSVGLGGDHNTGELFF. The CDR3 region has the DNA TGCAGCGTTGGTTTGGGGGGGGACCATAACACCGGGGAGCTGTTTTTT.

The V call is TRBV21-1, the J call TRBJ2-1; the DNA was not compared with TRBD1, the D call given in the table. TRBV21-1 counts as a pseudogene. This CDR3 has 16 residues. The CDR3 spells CASSPRRQGAGNEQFF. The CDR3 DNA is TGTGCCAGCAGCCCGCGGCGACAGGGGGCCGGGAATGAGCAGTTCTTC.

J is TRBJ2-3 and V is TRBV4-3; D call uncertain. CDR1 and CDR2 (germline): LGHNA, YSLEER. Deletions cut 0 bases from V and 11 bases from J, with 12 bases between. The CDR3 totals 13 residues. The CDR3: CASSQEPRVRQYF. CDR3 sequence (DNA): TGCGCCAGCAGCCAAGAACCCAGAGTTCGGCAGTATTTT.